The TCR beta chain described here comes from a study of shared clonotypes between healthy human individuals. Across the whole study: Aged between 18 and 49, the donors were a couple of women and a few men. Three plates each covered CD4 naive and memory; CD8 naive two, CD8 memory one.

Trimming stripped 2 bases from V and 3 bases from J, with 16 bases between. This CDR3 is built from 17 residues. CDR1 and CDR2 (germline): PRHDT, FYEKMQ (reference sequence). Methods used by the authors: ImmunoSEQ output held junction-only sequences without quality scores, so filtering differed. Clones were sequenced by immunoSEQ multiplex PCR, and TCRdb holds only the in-frame ones, with some missing. That table is the source of V, J and clone size, and D and trimming were worked out from the DNA. In the table there are more than 500,000 clones, 85% to 95% of which are singletons. The naive CD8 subset, CD45RO-negative cells positively selected for CCR7, excluded terminally differentiated effector memory CD45RA+ cells.

The sample was naive CD8+ T cells sorted from blood. This receptor was obtained from a woman aged 25-40 years in good health. The chain recombines TRBV13 with TRBJ2-2; a weak D match, TRBD1 (6 bases). Here the CDR3 reads CASSLKRTDRHTGELFF. In DNA, the CDR3 is TGTGCCAGCAGCTTAAAAAGGACGGACAGACACACCGGGGAGCTGTTTTTT.